This TCR beta chain emerged from a study of T cell changes during pregnancy in multiple sclerosis. Assay used: immunoSEQ multiplex PCR; TCRdb lists only in-frame clones, some missing. Altogether 90,000 or so clones are present, 75% to 95% being singletons, with the ten largest covering approximately 0.99%. CDR3 length equals 15 residues. The germline V gene has CDR1 MNHNY and CDR2 SVGAGI (reference sequence). V lost 4 bases to trimming and J lost 0 bases; unmatched junction nucleotides: 3. The V gene is TRBV6-6, the J gene TRBJ1-5; the match to TRBD1 covers 7 bases. The sequence came from a female donor with multiple sclerosis, enrolled in a pregnancy study. The source was peripheral blood, collected before pregnancy. The CDR3 protein is CASSLGQNSNQPQHF. DNA for the CDR3: TGTGCCAGCAGTTTGGGACAGAATAGCAATCAGCCCCAGCATTTT.